This T cell receptor beta chain is from a study of T-cell reconstitution after alpha-beta-depleted transplantation in children. In this sample, this clonotype turned up many times. This sample's TCRbeta library carried unique molecular identifier barcodes. One entry per CDR3 protein, called by TCRdb with MiXCR from the PCR reads. The sample has roughly 500,000 distinct CDR3 sequences; under 15% are singletons. The CDR3 is 16 residues long. V dropped 6 bases and J dropped 3; count of bases not matched to a gene: 12. Germline CDR1 and CDR2: SGHRS and YFSETQ. The specimen was PBMCs from the stem cell graft donor, collected from the stem cell graft. The V call is TRBV5-1, the J call TRBJ2-1, with TRBD2 identical over 7 bases. This receptor was obtained from a human donor who donated a stem cell graft to a child with combined immunodeficiency. CDR3 residues: CASTHGGTLIYNEQFF. In nucleotides, the CDR3 is TGCGCCAGCACCCACGGGGGGACCCTGATCTACAATGAGCAGTTCTTC.